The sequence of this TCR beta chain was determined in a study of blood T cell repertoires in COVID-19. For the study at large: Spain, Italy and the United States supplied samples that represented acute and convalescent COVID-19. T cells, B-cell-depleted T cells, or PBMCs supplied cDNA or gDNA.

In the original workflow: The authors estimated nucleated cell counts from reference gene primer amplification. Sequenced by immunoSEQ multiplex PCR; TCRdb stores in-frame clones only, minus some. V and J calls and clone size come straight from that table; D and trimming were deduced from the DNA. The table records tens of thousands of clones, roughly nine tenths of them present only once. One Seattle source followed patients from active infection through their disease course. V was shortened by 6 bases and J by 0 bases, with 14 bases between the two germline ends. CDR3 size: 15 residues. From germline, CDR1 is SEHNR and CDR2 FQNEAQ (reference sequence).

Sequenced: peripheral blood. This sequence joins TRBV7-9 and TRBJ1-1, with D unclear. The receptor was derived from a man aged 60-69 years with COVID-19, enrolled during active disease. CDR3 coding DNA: TGTGCCAGCAGTTCTCCGACGGCGGTGAACACTGAAGCTTTCTTT. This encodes CASSSPTAVNTEAFF. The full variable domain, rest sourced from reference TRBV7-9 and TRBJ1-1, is DTGVSQNPRHKITKRGQNVTFRCDPISEHNRLYWYRQTLGQGPEFLTYFQNEAQLEKSRLLSDRFSAERPKGSFSTLEIQRTEQGDSAMYLCASSSPTAVNTEAFFGQGTRLTVV.